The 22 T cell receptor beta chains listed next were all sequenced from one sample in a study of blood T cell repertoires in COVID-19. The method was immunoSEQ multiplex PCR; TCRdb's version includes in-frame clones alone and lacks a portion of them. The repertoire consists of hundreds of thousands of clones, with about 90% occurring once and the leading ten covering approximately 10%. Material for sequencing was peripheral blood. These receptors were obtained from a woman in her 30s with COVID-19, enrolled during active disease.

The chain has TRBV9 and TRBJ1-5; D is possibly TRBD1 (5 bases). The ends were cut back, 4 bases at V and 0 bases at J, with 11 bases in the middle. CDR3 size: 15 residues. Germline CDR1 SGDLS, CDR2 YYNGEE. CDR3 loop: CASSLGADSNQPQHF. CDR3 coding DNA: TGTGCCAGCAGCCTAGGGGCCGATAGCAATCAGCCCCAGCATTTT.

The CDR3 DNA sequence: TGTGCCAGCAGAACAGGGGTGGACGAGCAGTACTTC. Translated, it gives CASRTGVDEQYF. This sequence joins TRBV2 and TRBJ2-7, with TRBD1 matching 7 bases. With V trimmed by 6 bases and J by 5 bases, 4 bases remained unmatched. The CDR3 spans 12 residues. Per germline, CDR1 SNHLY and CDR2 FYNNEI.

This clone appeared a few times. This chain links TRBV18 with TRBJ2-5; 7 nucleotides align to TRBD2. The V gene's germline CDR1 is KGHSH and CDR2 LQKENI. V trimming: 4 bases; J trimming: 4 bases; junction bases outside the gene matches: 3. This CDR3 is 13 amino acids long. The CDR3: CASSLGRGETQYF. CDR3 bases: TGTGCCAGCTCACTAGGGAGGGGAGAGACCCAGTACTTC.

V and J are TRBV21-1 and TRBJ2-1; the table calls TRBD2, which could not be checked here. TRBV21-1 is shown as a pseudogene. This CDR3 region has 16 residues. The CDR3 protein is CASSNGTSGTRDEQFF. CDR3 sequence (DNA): TGTGCCAGCAGCAATGGGACTAGCGGGACTCGTGATGAGCAGTTCTTC.

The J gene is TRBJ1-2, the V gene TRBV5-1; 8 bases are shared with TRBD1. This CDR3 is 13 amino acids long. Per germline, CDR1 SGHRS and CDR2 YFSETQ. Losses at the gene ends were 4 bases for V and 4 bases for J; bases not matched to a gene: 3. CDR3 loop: CASSEQGGYGYTF. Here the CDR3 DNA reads TGCGCCAGCAGCGAACAGGGGGGCTATGGCTACACCTTC.

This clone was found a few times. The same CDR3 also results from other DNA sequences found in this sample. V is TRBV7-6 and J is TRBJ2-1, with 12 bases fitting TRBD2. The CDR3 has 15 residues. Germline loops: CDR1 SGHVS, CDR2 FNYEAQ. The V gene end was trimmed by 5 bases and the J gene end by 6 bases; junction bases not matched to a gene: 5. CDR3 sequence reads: CASSLTSGSSNEQFF. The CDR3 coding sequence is TGTGCCAGCAGCCTGACTAGCGGGAGTAGCAATGAGCAGTTCTTC.

The CDR3, as DNA: TGTGCCAGCAGTTTGGGTAGGAGCTCCTACGAGCAGTACTTC. The encoded protein is CASSLGRSSYEQYF. The chain couples TRBV28 to TRBJ2-7; D not resolved. This CDR3 contains 14 residues. V dropped 3 bases and J dropped 0 bases, with 9 bases sitting between them. The V gene's germline CDR1 is MDHEN and CDR2 SYDVKM.

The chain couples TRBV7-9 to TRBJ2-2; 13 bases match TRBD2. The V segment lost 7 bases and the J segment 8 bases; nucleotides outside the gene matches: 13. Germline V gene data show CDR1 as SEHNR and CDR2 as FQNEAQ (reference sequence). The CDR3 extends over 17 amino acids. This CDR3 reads CASNQAIGLAGVGELFF. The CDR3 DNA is TGTGCCAGCAACCAAGCTATCGGACTAGCGGGAGTAGGGGAGCTGTTTTTT.

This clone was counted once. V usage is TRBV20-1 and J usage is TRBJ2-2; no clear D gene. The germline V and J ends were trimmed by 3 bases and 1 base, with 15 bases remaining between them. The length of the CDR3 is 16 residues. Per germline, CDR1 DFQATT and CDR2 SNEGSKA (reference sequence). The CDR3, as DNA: TGCAGTGCTAGTTCAAGAAAGGCGGTGAACACCGGGGAGCTGTTTTTT. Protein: CSASSRKAVNTGELFF.

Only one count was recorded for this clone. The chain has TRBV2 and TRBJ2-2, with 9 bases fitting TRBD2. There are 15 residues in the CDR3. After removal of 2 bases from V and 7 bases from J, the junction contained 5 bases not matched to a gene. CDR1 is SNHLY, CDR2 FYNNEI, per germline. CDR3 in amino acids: CASSEIAGDHGELFF. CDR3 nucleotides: TGTGCCAGCAGTGAAATAGCGGGAGATCACGGGGAGCTGTTTTTT.

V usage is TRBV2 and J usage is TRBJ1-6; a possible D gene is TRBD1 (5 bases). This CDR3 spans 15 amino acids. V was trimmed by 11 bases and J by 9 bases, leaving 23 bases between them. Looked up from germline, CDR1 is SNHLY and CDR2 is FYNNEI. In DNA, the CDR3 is TGTGCCGTCCCGGGGGGACCCGAAGATGGTTCACCCCTCCACTTT. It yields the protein CAVPGGPEDGSPLHF.

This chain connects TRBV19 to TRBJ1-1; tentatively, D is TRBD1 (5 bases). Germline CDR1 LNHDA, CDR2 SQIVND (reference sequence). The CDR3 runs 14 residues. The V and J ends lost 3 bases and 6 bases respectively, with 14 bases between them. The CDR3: CASSIQGGLSEAFF. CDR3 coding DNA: TGTGCCAGTAGTATTCAGGGAGGACTTTCTGAAGCTTTCTTT.

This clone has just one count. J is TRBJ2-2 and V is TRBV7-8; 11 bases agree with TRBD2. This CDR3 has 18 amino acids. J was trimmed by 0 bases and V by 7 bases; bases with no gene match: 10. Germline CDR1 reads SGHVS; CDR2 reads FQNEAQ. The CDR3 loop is CASKLTTGLAANTGELFF. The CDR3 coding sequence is TGTGCCAGCAAACTAACAACGGGACTAGCGGCGAACACCGGGGAGCTGTTTTTT.

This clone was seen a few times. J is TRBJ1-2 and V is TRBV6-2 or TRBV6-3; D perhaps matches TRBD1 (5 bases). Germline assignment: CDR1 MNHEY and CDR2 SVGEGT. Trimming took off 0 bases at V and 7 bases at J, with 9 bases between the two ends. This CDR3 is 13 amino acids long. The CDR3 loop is CASSYSSGGGYTF. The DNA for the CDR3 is TGTGCCAGCAGTTACTCGTCGGGGGGTGGCTACACCTTC.

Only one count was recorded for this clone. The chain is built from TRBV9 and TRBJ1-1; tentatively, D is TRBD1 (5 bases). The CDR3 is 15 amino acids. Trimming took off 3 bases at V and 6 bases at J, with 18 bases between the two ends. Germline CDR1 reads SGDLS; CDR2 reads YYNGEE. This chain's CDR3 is CASSARGAEDAEAFF. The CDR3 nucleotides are TGTGCCAGCAGCGCCCGCGGGGCGGAGGACGCTGAAGCTTTCTTT. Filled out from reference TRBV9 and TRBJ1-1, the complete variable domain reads DSGVTQTPKHLITATGQRVTLRCSPRSGDLSVYWYQQSLDQGLQFLIQYYNGEERAKGNILERFSAQQFPDLHSELNLSSLELGDSALYFCASSARGAEDAEAFFGQGTRLTVV.

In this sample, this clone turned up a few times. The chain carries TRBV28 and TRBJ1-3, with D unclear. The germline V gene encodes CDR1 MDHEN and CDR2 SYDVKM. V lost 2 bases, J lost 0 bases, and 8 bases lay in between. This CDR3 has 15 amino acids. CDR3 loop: CASSLGAGSGNTIYF. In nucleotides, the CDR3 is TGTGCCAGCAGTTTAGGAGCTGGCTCTGGAAACACCATATATTTT.

CDR3 loop: CASSRWTGNYEQYF. The CDR3 coding sequence is TGTGCCAGCAGCCGATGGACAGGGAACTACGAGCAGTACTTC. The chain is built from TRBV3-1 (or the pseudogene TRBV3-2) and TRBJ2-7; 8 positions match TRBD1. Unmatched junction bases numbered 5, after V lost 4 bases and J lost 3 bases. Germline-derived CDR1 and CDR2 are LGHDT and YNNKEL (reference sequence). CDR3 length equals 14 residues.

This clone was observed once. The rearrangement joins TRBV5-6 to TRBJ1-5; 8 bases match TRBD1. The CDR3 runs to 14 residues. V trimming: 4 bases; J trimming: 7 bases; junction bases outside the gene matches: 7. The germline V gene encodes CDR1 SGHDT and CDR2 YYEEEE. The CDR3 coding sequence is TGTGCCAGCAGCCCCGGGGCAGGGGGCCAGCCCCAGCATTTT. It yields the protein CASSPGAGGQPQHF.

CDR3 region: CASSLASSGGSNEQFF. The CDR3 coding sequence is TGTGCCAGCAGCCTAGCGTCCAGCGGGGGGTCAAATGAGCAGTTCTTC. The rearrangement uses TRBV7-3 and TRBJ2-1; 9 bases line up with TRBD2. The V segment lost 5 bases and the J segment 7 bases; nucleotides outside the gene matches: 12. The CDR3 extends over 16 amino acids. Germline-derived CDR1 and CDR2 are SGHTA and FQGTGA.

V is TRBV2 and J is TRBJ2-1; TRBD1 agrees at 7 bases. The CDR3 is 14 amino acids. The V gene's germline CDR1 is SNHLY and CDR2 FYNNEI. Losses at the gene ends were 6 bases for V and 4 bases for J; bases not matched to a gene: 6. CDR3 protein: CASRKDRTYNEQFF. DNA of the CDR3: TGTGCCAGCAGAAAGGACAGGACATACAATGAGCAGTTCTTC.

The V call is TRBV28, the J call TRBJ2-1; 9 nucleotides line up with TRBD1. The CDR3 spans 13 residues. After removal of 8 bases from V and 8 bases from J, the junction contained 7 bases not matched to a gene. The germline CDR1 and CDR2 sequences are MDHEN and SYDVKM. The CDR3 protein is CASAGTGTHEQFF. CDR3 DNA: TGTGCCAGCGCGGGGACAGGGACCCATGAGCAGTTCTTC.

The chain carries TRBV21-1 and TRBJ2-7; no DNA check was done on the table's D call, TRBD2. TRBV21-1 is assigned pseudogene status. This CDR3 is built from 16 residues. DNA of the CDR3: TGTGCCAGCAGCAAAGAGGAGACTACAAGGCCCTACGAGCAGTACTTC. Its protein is CASSKEETTRPYEQYF.